The T cell receptor beta chain under discussion was sequenced for a study of T-cell memory formation after mild COVID-19. The 5'RACE method, run with constant-segment primers, produced TCR alpha and TCR beta cDNA libraries (carrying sample barcodes and UMIs). TCRdb re-called the 5' RACE reads with MiXCR, one entry per CDR3 protein. The sample lists about 250,000 distinct CDR3 sequences, 15% occurring once. This clonotype showed up just a few times. The V gene lost 7 bases and the J gene lost 1 base, with 17 bases spanning the gap. This CDR3 has 14 residues. Germline V gene lookup returns CDR1 GTSNPN and CDR2 SVGIG (reference sequence).

This sequence was found in an adult woman who had mild COVID-19 (a few samples of this study predate the infection). Cell type and time point are not known. Sequencing input: PBMCs or a T cell subset sorted from them (not recorded which). The rearrangement uses TRBV30 and TRBJ2-7, with D perhaps assigned TRBD1 or TRBD2 (5 bases each). CDR3 in DNA: TGTGCCTTCGCCCGGGACCCCAGGTCCTACGAGCAGTACTTC. This gives the protein CAFARDPRSYEQYF.